This T cell receptor beta chain was identified during a study of blood T cells in healthy people across ages. Overall study: Capturing about one barcoded beta molecule per two T cells was achieved by template switching.

The CDR3 is made up of 15 amino acids. Germline loops: CDR1 SGHRS, CDR2 YFSETQ. Unmatched junction bases numbered 5, after V lost 4 bases and J lost 2 bases. Findings and limits, study-wide: Per million T cells, TCR beta diversity dropped about linearly as age rose. Total diversity from one million sequenced T cells was likely underestimated.

Whenever a sample was processed, at least 7 million PBMCs were isolated. With respect to this clonotype: What it recognizes is unknown.

The second PCR ran about 6 to 12 cycles with a sample-barcoded 5' primer and J-beta primers. TCRdb itself ran the 5' RACE reads through MiXCR, one entry per CDR3 protein. The profile shows over 300,000 distinct CDR3 sequences, approximately 51% of them singletons. This receptor was identified in a man aged 60 to 75 in good health. The chain carries TRBV5-1 and TRBJ2-1, with 8 bases matching TRBD2. Sequenced: blood. CDR3 coding DNA: TGCGCCAGCAGCACTAACGGGGGGGCCTACAATGAGCAGTTCTTC. Translation gives CASSTNGGAYNEQFF.